This is a list of T cell receptor beta chains from one sample in a study of glioma-infiltrating T cells. TCRdb recomputed calls from the multiplex PCR reads with MiXCR, one row per CDR3 protein. Seen here are roughly 100,000 distinct CDR3 sequences, around 31% observed once, and the top ten hold 40% to 45%. The sequenced material came from glioma tissue, nonneoplastic brain tissue, or PBMCs (not recorded which). These receptors came from a human donor with low-grade glioma or glioblastoma, undergoing nonglioma brain surgery, or in good health (not recorded which). The CDR3 runs from the conserved cysteine through the conserved F or W. Fields, in order: D gene, J gene, clone size, V gene, CDR3 length, CDR3 DNA, CDR3 protein. D genes are given only for firm matches. Clone size appears in some rows only: once, few, many, or a class for an expanded clone.

>.|TRBJ1-5|many|TRBV6-1|15
TGTGCCAGCAGATTTAACATAAACAGAAATCAGCCCCAGCATTTT
CASRFNINRNQPQHF
>.|TRBJ1-2|many|TRBV20-1|12
TGCAGTGCCACAACCGGGAGGTATGGCTACACCTTC
CSATTGRYGYTF
>.|TRBJ2-5|few|TRBV11-2|14
TGTGCCAGCAGCTTAGCCAACCGTCCGGGGACCCAGTACTTC
CASSLANRPGTQYF
>TRBD1|TRBJ1-1|many|TRBV7-2|13
TGTGCCAGCAGCCAGGACAGGGCGACTGAAGCTTTCTTT
CASSQDRATEAFF
>.|TRBJ2-7|.|TRBV6-6|15
TGTGCCAGCAGTTACGGTGGAACAGGGAAGTACGAGCAGTACTTC
CASSYGGTGKYEQYF
>.|TRBJ2-3|many|TRBV12-3/TRBV12-4|13
TGTGCCAGCACCCTTATAGCTGGAGATACGCAGTATTTT
CASTLIAGDTQYF
>TRBD1|TRBJ1-5|.|TRBV2|15
TGTGCCAGCAACGGACAGGGGGTTATTGGTCAGCCCCAGCATTTT
CASNGQGVIGQPQHF
>.|TRBJ2-4|many|TRBV20-1|13
TGCGGTGTTTACGAAATAGCCAAAAACATTCAGTACTTC
CGVYEIAKNIQYF
>TRBD1|TRBJ2-5|many|TRBV20-1|15
TGCAGTGCTAGTGGACAGGGTGTTTTCCAAGAGACCCAGTACTTC
CSASGQGVFQETQYF
>.|TRBJ2-3|many|TRBV7-2|15
TGTGCCAGCAGCTTAATCCCATTCGGGCCAGATACGCAGTATTTT
CASSLIPFGPDTQYF
>TRBD2|TRBJ2-7|few|TRBV20-1|17
TGCAGTGCTAGAGAGGTAGCGGGGGGGCCGGGAAGCTACGAGCAGTACTTC
CSAREVAGGPGSYEQYF
>TRBD2|TRBJ2-5|many|TRBV27|16
TGTGCCAGCAGTATAATCGGGGGGGAGAAGCGAGAGACCCAGTACTTC
CASSIIGGEKRETQYF
>.|TRBJ1-1|.|TRBV12-3/TRBV12-4|12
TGTGCCAGCAGTTCTTACGGCCGTCGGGCTTTCTTT
CASSSYGRRAFF
>.|TRBJ1-1|many|TRBV28|12
TGTGCCAGCAGGGGGCGGTACACTGAAGCTTTCTTT
CASRGRYTEAFF
>.|TRBJ2-1|.|TRBV28|16
TGTGCCAGCACCGACACAGCGTCTGTCTACAGCTACGAGCAGTTCTTC
CASTDTASVYSYEQFF
>.|TRBJ2-3|many|TRBV4-3|17
TGCGCCAGCAGCCAAGATGGGGGGACAGCCTACACAGATACGCAGTATTTT
CASSQDGGTAYTDTQYF
>TRBD1|TRBJ1-6|.|TRBV13|16
TGTGCCAGCAGCCAGGGACAGCCTCAAGGGAATTCACCCCTCCACTTT
CASSQGQPQGNSPLHF